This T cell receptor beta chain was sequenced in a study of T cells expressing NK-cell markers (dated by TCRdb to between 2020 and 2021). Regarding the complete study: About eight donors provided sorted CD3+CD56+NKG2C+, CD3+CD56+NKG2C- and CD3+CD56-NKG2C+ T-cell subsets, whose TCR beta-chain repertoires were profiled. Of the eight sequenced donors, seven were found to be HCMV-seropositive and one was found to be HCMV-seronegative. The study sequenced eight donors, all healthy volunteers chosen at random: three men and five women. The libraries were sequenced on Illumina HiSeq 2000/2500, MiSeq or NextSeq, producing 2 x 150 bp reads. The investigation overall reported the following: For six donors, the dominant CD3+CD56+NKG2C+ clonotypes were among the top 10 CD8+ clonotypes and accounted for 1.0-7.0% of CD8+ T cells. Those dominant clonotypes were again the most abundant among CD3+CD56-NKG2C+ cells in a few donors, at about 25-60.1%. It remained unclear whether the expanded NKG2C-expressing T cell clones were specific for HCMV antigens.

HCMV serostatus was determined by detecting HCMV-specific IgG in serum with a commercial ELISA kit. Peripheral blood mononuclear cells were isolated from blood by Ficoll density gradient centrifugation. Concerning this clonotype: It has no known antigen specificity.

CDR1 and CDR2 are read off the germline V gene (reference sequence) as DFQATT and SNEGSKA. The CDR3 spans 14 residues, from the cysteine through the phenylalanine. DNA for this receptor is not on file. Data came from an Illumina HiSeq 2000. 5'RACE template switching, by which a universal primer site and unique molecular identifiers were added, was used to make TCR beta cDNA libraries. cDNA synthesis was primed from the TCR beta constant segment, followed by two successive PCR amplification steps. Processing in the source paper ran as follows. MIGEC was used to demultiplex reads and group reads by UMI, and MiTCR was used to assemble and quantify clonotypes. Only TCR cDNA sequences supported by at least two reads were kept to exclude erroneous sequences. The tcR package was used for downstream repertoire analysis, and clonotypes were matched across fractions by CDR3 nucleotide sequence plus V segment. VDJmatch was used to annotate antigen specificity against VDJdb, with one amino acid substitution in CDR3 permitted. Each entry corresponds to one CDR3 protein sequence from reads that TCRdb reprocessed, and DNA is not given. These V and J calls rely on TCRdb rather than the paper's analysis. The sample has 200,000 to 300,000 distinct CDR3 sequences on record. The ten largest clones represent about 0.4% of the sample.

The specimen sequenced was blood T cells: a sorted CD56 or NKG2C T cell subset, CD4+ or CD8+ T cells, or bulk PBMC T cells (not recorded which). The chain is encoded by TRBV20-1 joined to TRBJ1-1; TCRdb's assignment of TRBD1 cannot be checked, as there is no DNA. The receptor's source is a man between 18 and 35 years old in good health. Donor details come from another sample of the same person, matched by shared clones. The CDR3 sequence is CSARRNRANTEVFF.